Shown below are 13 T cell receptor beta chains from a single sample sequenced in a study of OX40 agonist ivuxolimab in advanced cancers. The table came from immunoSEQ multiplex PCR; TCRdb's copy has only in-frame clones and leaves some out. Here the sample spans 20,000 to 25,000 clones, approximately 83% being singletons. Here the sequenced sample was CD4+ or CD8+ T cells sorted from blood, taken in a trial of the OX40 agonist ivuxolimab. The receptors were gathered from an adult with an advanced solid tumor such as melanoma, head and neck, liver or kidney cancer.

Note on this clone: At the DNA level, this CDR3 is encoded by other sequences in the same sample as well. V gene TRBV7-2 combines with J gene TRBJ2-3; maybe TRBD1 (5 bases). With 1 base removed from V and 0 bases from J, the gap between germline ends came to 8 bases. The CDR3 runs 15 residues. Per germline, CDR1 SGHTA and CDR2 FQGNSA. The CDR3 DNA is TGTGCCAGCAGCTTAGATGGGGCCAGCACAGATACGCAGTATTTT. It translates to CASSLDGASTDTQYF.

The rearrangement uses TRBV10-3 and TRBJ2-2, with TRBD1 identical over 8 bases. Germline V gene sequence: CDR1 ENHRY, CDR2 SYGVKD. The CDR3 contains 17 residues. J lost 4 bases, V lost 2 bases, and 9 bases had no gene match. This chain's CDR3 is CAISEGVNRGITGELFF. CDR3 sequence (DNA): TGTGCCATCAGTGAGGGGGTGAACAGGGGGATCACCGGGGAGCTGTTTTTT.

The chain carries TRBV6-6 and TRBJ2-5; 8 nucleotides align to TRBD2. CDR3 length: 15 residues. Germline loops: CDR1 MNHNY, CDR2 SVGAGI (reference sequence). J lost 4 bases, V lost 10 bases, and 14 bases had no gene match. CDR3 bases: TGTGCCACCAGGGGTCTCTCCGGGGGGGGAGAGACCCAGTACTTC. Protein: CATRGLSGGGETQYF.

The CDR3 sequence is CASSLGQANTGELFF. The CDR3 nucleotides read TGTGCCAGCAGTCTGGGACAGGCGAACACCGGGGAGCTGTTTTTT. The rearrangement joins TRBV28 to TRBJ2-2; 8 nucleotides align to TRBD1. V dropped 5 bases and J dropped 0; count of bases not matched to a gene: 2. The CDR3 covers 15 residues. Germline V gene sequence: CDR1 MDHEN, CDR2 SYDVKM.

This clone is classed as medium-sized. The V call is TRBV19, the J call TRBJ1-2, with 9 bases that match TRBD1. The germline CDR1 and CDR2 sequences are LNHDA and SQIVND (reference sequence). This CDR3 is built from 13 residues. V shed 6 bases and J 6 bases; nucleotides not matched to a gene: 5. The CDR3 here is CASRQGAMDGYTF. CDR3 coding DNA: TGTGCCAGTAGACAGGGGGCGATGGATGGCTACACCTTC.

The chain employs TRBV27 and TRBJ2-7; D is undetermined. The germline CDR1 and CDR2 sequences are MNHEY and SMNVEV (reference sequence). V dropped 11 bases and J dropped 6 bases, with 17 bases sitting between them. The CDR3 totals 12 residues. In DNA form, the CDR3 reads TGTGCCTCCATCGCGGCTGCCGGCGAGCAGTACTTC. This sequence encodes CASIAAAGEQYF.

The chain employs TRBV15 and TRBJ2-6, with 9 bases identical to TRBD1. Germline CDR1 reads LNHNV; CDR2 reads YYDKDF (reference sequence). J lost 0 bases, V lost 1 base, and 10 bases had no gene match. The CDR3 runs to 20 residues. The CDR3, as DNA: TGTGCCACCAGCAGAGGTCCCCGGACAGGGGATATCTCTGGGGCCAACGTCCTGACTTTC. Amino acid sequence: CATSRGPRTGDISGANVLTF.

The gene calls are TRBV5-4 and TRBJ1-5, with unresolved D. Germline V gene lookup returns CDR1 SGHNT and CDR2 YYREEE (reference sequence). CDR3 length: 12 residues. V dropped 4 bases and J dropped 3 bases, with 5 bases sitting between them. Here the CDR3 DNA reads TGTGCCAGCAGCCTAGACAATCAGCCCCAGCATTTT. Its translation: CASSLDNQPQHF.

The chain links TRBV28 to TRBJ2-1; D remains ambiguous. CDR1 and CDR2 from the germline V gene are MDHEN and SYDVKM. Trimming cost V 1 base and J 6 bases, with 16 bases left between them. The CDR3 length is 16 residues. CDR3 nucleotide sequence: TGTGCCAGCAGTTTATATGGACCGATAATACCCAATGAGCAGTTCTTC. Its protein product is CASSLYGPIIPNEQFF.

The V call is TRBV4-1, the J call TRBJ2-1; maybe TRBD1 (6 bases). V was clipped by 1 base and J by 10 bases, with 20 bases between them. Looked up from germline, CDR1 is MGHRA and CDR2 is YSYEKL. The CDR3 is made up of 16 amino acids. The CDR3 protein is CASSQGPPQGQWEQFF. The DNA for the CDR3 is TGCGCCAGCAGCCAAGGTCCGCCTCAGGGACAATGGGAGCAGTTCTTC.

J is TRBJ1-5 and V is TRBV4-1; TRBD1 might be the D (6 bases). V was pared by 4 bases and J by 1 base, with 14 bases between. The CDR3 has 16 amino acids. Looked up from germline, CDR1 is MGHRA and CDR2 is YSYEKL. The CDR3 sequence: CASSLEDSSSNQPQHF. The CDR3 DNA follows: TGCGCCAGCAGCCTCGAGGACAGCTCAAGCAATCAGCCCCAGCATTTT.

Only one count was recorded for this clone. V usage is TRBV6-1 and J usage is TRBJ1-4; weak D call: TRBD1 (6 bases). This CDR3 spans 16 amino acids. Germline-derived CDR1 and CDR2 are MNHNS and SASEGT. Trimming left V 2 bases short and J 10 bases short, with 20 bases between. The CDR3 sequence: CASSEFGQTSLGKLFF. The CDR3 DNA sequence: TGTGCCAGCAGTGAATTTGGACAGACCTCGTTGGGAAAACTGTTTTTT.

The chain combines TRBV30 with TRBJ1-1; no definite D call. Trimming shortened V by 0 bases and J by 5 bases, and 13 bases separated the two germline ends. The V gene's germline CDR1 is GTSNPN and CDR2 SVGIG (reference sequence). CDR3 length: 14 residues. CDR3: CAWSVGDENTEAFF. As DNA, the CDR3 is TGTGCCTGGAGTGTCGGTGATGAAAATACTGAAGCTTTCTTT.